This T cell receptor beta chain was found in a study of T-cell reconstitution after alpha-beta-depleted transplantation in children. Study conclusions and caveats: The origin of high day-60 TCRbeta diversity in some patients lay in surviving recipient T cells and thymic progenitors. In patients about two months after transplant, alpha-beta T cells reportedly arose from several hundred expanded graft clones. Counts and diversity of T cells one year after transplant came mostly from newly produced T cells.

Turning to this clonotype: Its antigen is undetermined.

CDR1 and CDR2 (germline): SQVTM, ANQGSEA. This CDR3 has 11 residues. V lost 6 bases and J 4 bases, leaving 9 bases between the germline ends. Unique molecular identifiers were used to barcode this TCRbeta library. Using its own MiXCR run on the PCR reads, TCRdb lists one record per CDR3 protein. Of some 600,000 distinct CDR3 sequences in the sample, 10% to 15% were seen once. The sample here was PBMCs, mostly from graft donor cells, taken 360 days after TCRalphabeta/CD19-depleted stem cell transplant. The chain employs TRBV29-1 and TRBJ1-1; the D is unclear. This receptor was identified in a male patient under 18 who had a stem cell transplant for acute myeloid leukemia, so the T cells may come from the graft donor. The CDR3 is CSVRFGTEAFF. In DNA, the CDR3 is TGCAGCGTCAGATTCGGCACTGAAGCTTTCTTT.